This passage covers 27 T cell receptor beta chains from one sample sequenced in a study of blood T cells in healthy people across ages. A J-beta primer mix and a sample-barcoded 5' primer were used in a second PCR of roughly 6 to 12 cycles. TCRdb reanalysed the 5' RACE reads using MiXCR and keeps one entry per CDR3 protein. Counted here are about 970,000 distinct CDR3 sequences, just over 50% occurring once; the ten biggest clones make up over 20%. The sample taken for sequencing was blood. These receptors all come from a woman aged 55-75 years in good health.

This sequence joins TRBV18 and TRBJ2-3; D gene uncertain. This CDR3 contains 16 residues. The germline gives CDR1 KGHSH, CDR2 LQKENI. Trimming took off 5 bases at V and 4 bases at J, with 19 bases between the two ends. The CDR3 sequence is CASSNHRNAPPDTQYF. The CDR3 DNA reads as TGTGCCAGCTCAAACCACCGGAATGCGCCGCCAGATACGCAGTATTTT.

V is TRBV7-2 and J is TRBJ1-1, with D maybe TRBD1 (5 bases). V lost 7 bases to trimming and J lost 1 base, with 10 bases between them. Per germline, CDR1 SGHTA and CDR2 FQGNSA. There are 13 residues in the CDR3. The CDR3: CASMGQANTEAFF. CDR3 DNA sequence: TGTGCCAGCATGGGGCAGGCGAACACTGAAGCTTTCTTT.

The chain joins TRBV9 to TRBJ2-7; D is unresolved. Trimming removed 0 bases from V and 5 bases from J, with 3 bases in between. This CDR3 comprises 11 residues. Germline loops: CDR1 SGDLS, CDR2 YYNGEE. CDR3 in amino acids: CASSVVHEQYF. CDR3 coding DNA: TGTGCCAGCAGCGTAGTCCACGAGCAGTACTTC.

The genes are TRBV6-5 and TRBJ2-5, with 7 nucleotides matching TRBD2. V dropped 4 bases and J dropped 2; count of bases not matched to a gene: 7. The CDR3 consists of 15 residues. Germline assignment: CDR1 MNHEY and CDR2 SVGAGI. The CDR3, as DNA: TGTGCCAGCAGTTCCCCTACTAGCGCTCAAGAGACCCAGTACTTC. Amino acids: CASSSPTSAQETQYF.

The chain is built from TRBV5-1 and TRBJ2-7, with 11 bases identical to TRBD2. Germline lookup yields CDR1 SGHRS and CDR2 YFSETQ. V lost 0 bases to trimming and J lost 0 bases; unmatched junction nucleotides: 5. The CDR3 has 17 amino acids. The CDR3 is CASSLVLAGGTSYEQYF. The CDR3 DNA follows: TGCGCCAGCAGCTTGGTTCTAGCGGGAGGTACCTCCTACGAGCAGTACTTC.

The chain uses TRBV10-3 and TRBJ2-7, with TRBD2 as a possible D gene (5 bases). The CDR3 is 13 residues long. CDR1 and CDR2 from the germline V gene are ENHRY and SYGVKD. V lost 5 bases and J lost 2, with 10 bases in between. The CDR3 reads CAISKGGTYEQYF. The DNA for the CDR3 is TGTGCCATCAGTAAAGGAGGCACCTACGAGCAGTACTTC.

The V gene is TRBV6-5, the J gene TRBJ2-5; 10 bases are a match to TRBD1. The DNA matches TRBJ2-7 better at its end, which makes the J call doubtful. The length of the CDR3 is 16 residues. The germline gives CDR1 MNHEY, CDR2 SVGAGI. Here the CDR3 reads CASSSQPGTGAHEQYF. The CDR3 bases are TGTGCCAGCAGTTCCCAACCCGGGACAGGGGCCCACGAGCAGTACTTC.

The genes are TRBV20-1 and TRBJ2-3; 9 bases are a match to TRBD2. The CDR3 is 14 amino acids. Germline CDR1 and CDR2: DFQATT and SNEGSKA (reference sequence). V dropped 1 base and J dropped 4; count of bases not matched to a gene: 3. For the CDR3, the DNA is TGCAGTGCTAGAGTAGCGGGAGTCGCAGATACGCAGTATTTT. Encoded protein: CSARVAGVADTQYF.

The chain has TRBV20-1 and TRBJ2-1, with D possibly TRBD1 on 6 matching bases. The end of the DNA is better explained by TRBJ2-7, so the J call may be wrong. The CDR3 runs to 15 residues. Germline loops: CDR1 DFQATT, CDR2 SNEGSKA (reference sequence). CDR3 DNA sequence: TGCAGTGCTAGAGTTCCTAGGGGGAGTGGCTACGAGCAGTACTTC. This sequence encodes CSARVPRGSGYEQYF.

The chain is built from TRBV9 and TRBJ1-6; 7 bases map to TRBD1. The V gene's germline CDR1 is SGDLS and CDR2 YYNGEE. CDR3 length equals 14 residues. J gave up 9 bases and V 0 bases, and 3 bases lay outside the gene matches. The CDR3 nucleotides are TGTGCCAGCAGCGTAGAGCCAGGGGGTTCACCCCTCCACTTT. Its translation: CASSVEPGGSPLHF.

This chain uses TRBV6-6 with TRBJ2-2, with D perhaps being TRBD1 or TRBD2 (5 bases each). Germline CDR1 MNHNY, CDR2 SVGAGI (reference sequence). Trimming left V 3 bases short and J 0 bases short, with 11 bases between. The CDR3 totals 16 residues. CDR3 nucleotide sequence: TGTGCCAGCAGTTATCTTGGGGGTCCGAACACCGGGGAGCTGTTTTTT. Protein sequence: CASSYLGGPNTGELFF.

The chain links TRBV7-2 to TRBJ2-3; 10 bases match TRBD2. The length of the CDR3 is 15 residues. V was clipped by 1 base and J by 6 bases; unmatched bases: 4. Germline CDR1 reads SGHTA; CDR2 reads FQGNSA. The CDR3 DNA is TGTGCCAGCAGCTTAGATAGCGGGAGGTTGGATACGCAGTATTTT. Translation: CASSLDSGRLDTQYF.

This clonotype was observed a few times. The rearrangement uses TRBV4-2 and TRBJ2-5, with D unresolved. CDR3 length equals 13 residues. V gave up 8 bases and J gave up 11 bases, with 21 bases separating them. Germline CDR1 reads LGHNA; CDR2 reads YNFKEQ. The CDR3: CASGRLIYNEQYF. CDR3 bases: TGTGCCAGCGGTCGACTGATTTACAATGAACAGTACTTC.

The J gene is TRBJ1-1, the V gene TRBV12-3 or TRBV12-4; D may be TRBD1 (5 bases). V was shortened by 8 bases and J by 3 bases, with 10 bases between the two germline ends. The CDR3 loop spans 12 amino acids. As DNA, the CDR3 is TGTGCCAGCGCTCCAGGGTACACTGAAGCTTTCTTT. Its protein product is CASAPGYTEAFF.

This clonotype was seen a few times. The chain is built from TRBV10-3 and TRBJ2-3; 7 bases map to TRBD1. The CDR3 totals 15 residues. V shed 0 bases and J 6 bases; nucleotides not matched to a gene: 6. Germline CDR1 is ENHRY and CDR2 is SYGVKD. The CDR3 sequence: CAISESWDSSDTQYF. In nucleotides, the CDR3 is TGTGCCATCAGTGAGTCCTGGGACAGCTCGGATACGCAGTATTTT.

This clonotype was observed many times. V usage is TRBV7-9 and J usage is TRBJ2-5, with no clear D. The germline V gene has CDR1 SEHNR and CDR2 FQNEAQ (reference sequence). The length of the CDR3 is 12 residues. Deletions cut 3 bases from V and 3 bases from J, with 5 bases between. The CDR3 nucleotides read TGTGCCAGCAGCTTTAGGGAAGAGACCCAGTACTTC. Protein product: CASSFREETQYF.

In its sample, this clonotype was seen a few times. The genes are TRBV12-3 or TRBV12-4 and TRBJ1-2; 7 nucleotides line up with TRBD1. The junction had 8 bases not matched to a gene; V was cut back by 1 base and J by 3 bases. This CDR3 is 16 amino acids long. CDR3 sequence reads: CASSLESWGTDYGYTF. CDR3 DNA: TGTGCCAGCAGTTTAGAGTCGTGGGGGACAGACTATGGCTACACCTTC.

The chain uses TRBV20-1 and TRBJ2-5; weak D call: TRBD1 (6 bases). Germline loops: CDR1 DFQATT, CDR2 SNEGSKA (reference sequence). V lost 5 bases and J 2 bases, leaving 12 bases between the germline ends. The CDR3 contains 13 residues. CDR3 sequence (DNA): TGCAGTGCTGAGCCCCAGGGGCAAGAGACCCAGTACTTC. This codes for CSAEPQGQETQYF.

The J gene is TRBJ2-7, the V gene TRBV20-1, with D perhaps matching TRBD2 (6 bases). V dropped 3 bases and J dropped 3 bases, with 18 bases sitting between them. Germline lookup yields CDR1 DFQATT and CDR2 SNEGSKA (reference sequence). The CDR3 length is 15 residues. The CDR3 DNA sequence: TGCAGTGCTAGGGACCAGGGCGGGGTGGGCTACGAGCAGTACTTC. It specifies CSARDQGGVGYEQYF.

The chain joins TRBV7-9 to TRBJ1-2; no definite D call. From germline, CDR1 is SEHNR and CDR2 FQNEAQ (reference sequence). CDR3 length equals 12 residues. Trimming shortened V by 1 base and J by 11 bases, and 11 bases separated the two germline ends. The CDR3, as DNA: TGTGCCAGCAGCTTAGAGGTCACCTATTACACCTTC. As protein: CASSLEVTYYTF.

V gene TRBV5-1 combines with J gene TRBJ1-1, with 7 bases fitting TRBD1. The ends lost 4 bases at V and 3 bases at J; junction bases unmatched: 12. CDR1 and CDR2 (germline): SGHRS, YFSETQ. The CDR3 sequence is 16 residues long. CDR3 loop: CASSPGGGVGDTEAFF. In DNA form, the CDR3 reads TGCGCCAGCAGCCCCGGAGGGGGCGTCGGGGACACTGAAGCTTTCTTT.

The V gene is TRBV28, the J gene TRBJ2-7; D is uncertain. Germline loops: CDR1 MDHEN, CDR2 SYDVKM. The length of the CDR3 is 12 residues. V lost 5 bases, J lost 7 bases, and 12 bases lay in between. This CDR3 reads CASSQTTREQYF. The CDR3 region has the DNA TGTGCCAGCAGTCAAACCACTCGGGAGCAGTACTTC. The whole variable domain, remainder taken from reference TRBV28 and TRBJ2-7, is DVKVTQSSRYLVKRTGEKVFLECVQDMDHENMFWYRQDPGLGLRLIYFSYDVKMKEKGDIPEGYSVSREKKERFSLILESASTNQTSMYLCASSQTTREQYFGPGTRLTVT.

V and J are TRBV5-1 and TRBJ2-3; a weak D match, TRBD1 (5 bases). This CDR3 spans 19 amino acids. V was pared by 2 bases and J by 1 base, with 23 bases between. Germline V gene lookup returns CDR1 SGHRS and CDR2 YFSETQ. The CDR3 is CASSLTRFGQGSGTDTQYF. In nucleotides, the CDR3 is TGCGCCAGCAGCTTAACCCGATTCGGACAAGGATCTGGCACAGATACGCAGTATTTT. Combining the CDR3 with reference TRBV5-1 and TRBJ2-3 gives the whole variable domain KAGVTQTPRYLIKTRGQQVTLSCSPISGHRSVSWYQQTPGQGLQFLFEYFSETQRNKGNFPGRFSGRQFSNSRSEMNVSTLELGDSALYLCASSLTRFGQGSGTDTQYFGPGTRLTVL.

J is TRBJ2-1 and V is TRBV5-6, with 14 positions matching TRBD2. V was clipped by 6 bases and J by 9 bases; unmatched bases: 11. The CDR3 extends over 16 amino acids. Germline CDR1 reads SGHDT; CDR2 reads YYEEEE. The chain's CDR3 is CASTGTSGSIRIEQFF. The CDR3 DNA reads TGTGCCAGCACCGGGACTAGCGGGAGTATACGTATTGAGCAGTTCTTC.

The chain is built from TRBV2 and TRBJ2-1, with 9 bases aligning to TRBD2. The CDR3 is 14 residues long. The V gene's germline CDR1 is SNHLY and CDR2 FYNNEI. Trimming cost V 7 bases and J 2 bases; bases outside gene matches: 3. The CDR3 nucleotides read TGTGCCAGCACGGCTAGCGGGACCTACAATGAGCAGTTCTTC. This translates into CASTASGTYNEQFF. The entire variable domain, with the rest obtained from reference TRBV2 and TRBJ2-1, is as follows: EPEVTQTPSHQVTQMGQEVILRCVPISNHLYFYWYRQILGQKVEFLVSFYNNEISEKSEIFDDQFSVERPDGSNFTLKIRSTKLEDSAMYFCASTASGTYNEQFFGPGTRLTVL.

The chain carries TRBV6-1 and TRBJ1-5; no firm D call. Trimming shortened V by 5 bases and J by 4 bases, and 9 bases separated the two germline ends. Germline V gene data show CDR1 as MNHNS and CDR2 as SASEGT. This CDR3 has 13 residues. DNA for the CDR3: TGTGCCAGCAGTATCAGATTAAATCAGCCCCAGCATTTT. Residues: CASSIRLNQPQHF.

The rearrangement uses TRBV20-1 and TRBJ2-7, with D perhaps given as TRBD1 or TRBD2 (5 bases each). With 0 bases removed from V and 4 bases from J, the gap between germline ends came to 19 bases. This CDR3 is built from 16 residues. The germline gives CDR1 DFQATT, CDR2 SNEGSKA (reference sequence). CDR3 bases: TGCAGTGCTAGAGATTATCGGGGACCAAGGACGTACGAGCAGTACTTC. Protein product: CSARDYRGPRTYEQYF.